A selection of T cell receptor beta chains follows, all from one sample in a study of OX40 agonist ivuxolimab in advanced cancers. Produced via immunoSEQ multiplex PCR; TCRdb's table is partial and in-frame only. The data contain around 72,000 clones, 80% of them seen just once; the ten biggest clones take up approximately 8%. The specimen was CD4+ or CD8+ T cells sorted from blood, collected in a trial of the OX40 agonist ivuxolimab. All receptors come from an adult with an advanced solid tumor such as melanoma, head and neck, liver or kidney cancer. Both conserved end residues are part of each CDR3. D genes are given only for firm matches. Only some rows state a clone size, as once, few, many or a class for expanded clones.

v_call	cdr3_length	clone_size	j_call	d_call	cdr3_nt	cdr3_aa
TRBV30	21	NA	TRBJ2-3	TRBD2	TGTGCCTGGAGTGTACGGCGTACTAGCGGGAGGGAGGGGACTAGCACAGATACGCAGTATTTT	CAWSVRRTSGREGTSTDTQYF
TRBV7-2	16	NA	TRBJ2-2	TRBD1	TGTGCCAGCAGCTCGGGACAGGGGTGGGTCACCGGGGAGCTGTTTTTT	CASSSGQGWVTGELFF
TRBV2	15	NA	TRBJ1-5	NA	TGTGCCAGCAGTGACCAGGGAGTGAGCAATCAGCCCCAGCATTTT	CASSDQGVSNQPQHF
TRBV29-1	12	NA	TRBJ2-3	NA	TGCAGCGTTGAGGCTAGCACAGATACGCAGTATTTT	CSVEASTDTQYF
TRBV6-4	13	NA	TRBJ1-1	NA	TGTGCCAGCAGTGACAGGGGGAGGACTGAAGCTTTCTTT	CASSDRGRTEAFF
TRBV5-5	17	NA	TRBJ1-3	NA	TGTGCCAGCAGCCTCAACCCCTCCACGTCGACTGGAAACACCATATATTTT	CASSLNPSTSTGNTIYF
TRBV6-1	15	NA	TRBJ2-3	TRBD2	TGTGCCAGCAGTGCCCGAGCGGGAGCGACAGATACGCAGTATTTT	CASSARAGATDTQYF
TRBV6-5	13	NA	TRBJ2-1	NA	TGTGCCAGCAGCCCCGGGCGGTACAATGAGCAGTTCTTC	CASSPGRYNEQFF
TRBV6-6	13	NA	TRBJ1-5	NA	TGTGCCAGCAGTCGCCGACCCAATCAGCCCCAGCATTTT	CASSRRPNQPQHF
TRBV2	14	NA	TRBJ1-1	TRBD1	TGTGCCAGCAGTCGCAGGGGGAGGGACACTGAAGCTTTCTTT	CASSRRGRDTEAFF
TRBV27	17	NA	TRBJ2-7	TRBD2	TGTGCCAGCAGTCCTATACCCGGACTAGCGGGAGAAGGCGAGCAGTACTTC	CASSPIPGLAGEGEQYF
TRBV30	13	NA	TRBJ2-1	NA	TGTGCCTGGCAGTACCCGGTGGGAAATGAGCAGTTCTTC	CAWQYPVGNEQFF
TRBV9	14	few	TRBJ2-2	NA	TGTGCCAGCAGCGTACTGTCGAACACCGGGGAGCTGTTTTTT	CASSVLSNTGELFF
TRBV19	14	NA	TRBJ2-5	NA	TGTGCCAGTAGTTCCTCAGGGTTGAGGGAGACCCAGTACTTC	CASSSSGLRETQYF
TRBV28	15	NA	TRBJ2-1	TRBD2	TGTGCCAGCAGTTACCGGACTAGCGTTTACAATGAGCAGTTCTTC	CASSYRTSVYNEQFF
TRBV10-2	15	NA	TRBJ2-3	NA	TGCGCCAGCAGTGTCGCGGGGACAGCGACAGATACGCAGTATTTT	CASSVAGTATDTQYF
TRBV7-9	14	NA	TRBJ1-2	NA	TGTGCCAGCAGCTTAAGGCAGGGAGACTATGGCTACACCTTC	CASSLRQGDYGYTF
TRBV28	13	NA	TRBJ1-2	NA	TGTGCCAGCAGTTTCGACGGGAAGTATGGCTACACCTTC	CASSFDGKYGYTF
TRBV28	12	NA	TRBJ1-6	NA	TGTGCCAGCAAGGTGGGGTCATCACCCCTCCACTTT	CASKVGSSPLHF
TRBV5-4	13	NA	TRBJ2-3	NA	TGTGCCAGCAGCGGGAGCAGGGAAGATACGCAGTATTTT	CASSGSREDTQYF
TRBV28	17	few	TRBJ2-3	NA	TGTGCCAGCAGTCCAATCGCTAGTATGGCCATCACGTATACGCAGTATTTT	CASSPIASMAITYTQYF
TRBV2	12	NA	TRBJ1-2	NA	TGTGCCAGTGATGGGACGGCCTATGGCTACACCTTC	CASDGTAYGYTF
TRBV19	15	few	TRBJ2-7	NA	TGTGCCAGTACTCGCGATCGGGAGTCCCACTACGAGCAGTACTTC	CASTRDRESHYEQYF
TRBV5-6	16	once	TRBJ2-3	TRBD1	TGTGCCAGCAGCGTCGGGACAGGGGGTATGGCAGATACGCAGTATTTT	CASSVGTGGMADTQYF
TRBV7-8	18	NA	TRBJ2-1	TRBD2	TGTGCCAGCAGCCCCCGGTCGACTAGCGGGAGTCAACACAATGAGCAGTTCTTC	CASSPRSTSGSQHNEQFF
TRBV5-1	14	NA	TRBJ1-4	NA	TGCGCCAGCAGCTTGGTGTCCGGGGATGAAAAACTGTTTTTT	CASSLVSGDEKLFF
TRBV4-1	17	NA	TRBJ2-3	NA	TGCGCCAGCAGCCAAGAGACCCGGGTAAACCCCACAGATACGCAGTATTTT	CASSQETRVNPTDTQYF
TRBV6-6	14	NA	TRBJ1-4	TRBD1	TGTGCCAGCAACCAACAGGGGACTAATGAAAAACTGTTTTTT	CASNQQGTNEKLFF
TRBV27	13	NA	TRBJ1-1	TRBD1	TGTGCCAGCAGTTCCGGGACAGGGCATGAAGCTTTCTTT	CASSSGTGHEAFF
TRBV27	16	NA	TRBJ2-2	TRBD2	TGTGCCAGCAGAAACCTAGCGGGGGCCAACACCGGGGAGCTGTTTTTT	CASRNLAGANTGELFF
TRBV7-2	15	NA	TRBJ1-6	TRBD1	TGTGCCAGCAGCTTTTCCGGGGACAGGGGAGATTCCCTCCACTTT	CASSFSGDRGDSLHF
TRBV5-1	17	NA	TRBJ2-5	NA	TGCGCCAGCAGCTTGTCTCCAGGGCGCGGTCTAAGTGTGACCCAGTACTTC	CASSLSPGRGLSVTQYF
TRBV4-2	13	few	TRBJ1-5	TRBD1	TGTGCCAGCAGCCCGGACAGGGGTCAGCCCCAGCATTTT	CASSPDRGQPQHF
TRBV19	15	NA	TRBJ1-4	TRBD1	TGTGCCAGCTTGGACAGGGGCCTCCCGGGGGAAAAACTGTTTTTT	CASLDRGLPGEKLFF
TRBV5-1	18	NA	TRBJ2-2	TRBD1	TGCGCCAGCAGCTCCCAAGGGGGCCGTACCATAAACACCGGGGAGCTGTTTTTT	CASSSQGGRTINTGELFF
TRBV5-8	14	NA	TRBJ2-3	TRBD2	TGTGCCAGCAGCTTCGGGGGGAGGGAAGATACGCAGTATTTT	CASSFGGREDTQYF
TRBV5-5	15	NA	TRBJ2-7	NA	TGTGCCAGCAGCCCCGCCGTGGACAGCACTTACGAGCAGTACTTC	CASSPAVDSTYEQYF
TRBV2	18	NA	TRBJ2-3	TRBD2	TGTGCCAGCAGTGATCACTATTTACTAGCGGGGGTAACAGATACGCAGTATTTT	CASSDHYLLAGVTDTQYF
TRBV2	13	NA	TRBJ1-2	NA	TGTGCCAGCAGTGAACGAACAGGGAGCGGCTACACCTTC	CASSERTGSGYTF
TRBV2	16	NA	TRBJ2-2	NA	TGTGCCAGCAGTGAAGTGGGTGGGCACCTTACCGGGGAGCTGTTTTTT	CASSEVGGHLTGELFF